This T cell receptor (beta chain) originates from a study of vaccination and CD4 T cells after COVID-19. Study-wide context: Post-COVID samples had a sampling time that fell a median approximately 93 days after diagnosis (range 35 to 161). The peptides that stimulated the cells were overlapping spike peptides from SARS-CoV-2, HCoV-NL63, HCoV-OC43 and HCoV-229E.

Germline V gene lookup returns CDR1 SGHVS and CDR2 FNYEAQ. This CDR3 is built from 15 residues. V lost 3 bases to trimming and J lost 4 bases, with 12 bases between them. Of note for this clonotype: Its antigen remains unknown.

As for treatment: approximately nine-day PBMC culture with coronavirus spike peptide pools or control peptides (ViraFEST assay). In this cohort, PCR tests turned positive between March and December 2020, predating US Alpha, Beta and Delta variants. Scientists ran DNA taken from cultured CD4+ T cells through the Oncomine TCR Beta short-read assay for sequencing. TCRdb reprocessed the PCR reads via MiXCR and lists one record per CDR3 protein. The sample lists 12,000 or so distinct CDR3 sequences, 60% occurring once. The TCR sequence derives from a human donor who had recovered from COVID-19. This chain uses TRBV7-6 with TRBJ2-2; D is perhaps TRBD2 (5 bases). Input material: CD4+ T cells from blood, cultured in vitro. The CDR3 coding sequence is TGTGCCAGCAGCTTTACAACCGGGATCACCGGGGAGCTGTTTTTT. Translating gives CASSFTTGITGELFF.